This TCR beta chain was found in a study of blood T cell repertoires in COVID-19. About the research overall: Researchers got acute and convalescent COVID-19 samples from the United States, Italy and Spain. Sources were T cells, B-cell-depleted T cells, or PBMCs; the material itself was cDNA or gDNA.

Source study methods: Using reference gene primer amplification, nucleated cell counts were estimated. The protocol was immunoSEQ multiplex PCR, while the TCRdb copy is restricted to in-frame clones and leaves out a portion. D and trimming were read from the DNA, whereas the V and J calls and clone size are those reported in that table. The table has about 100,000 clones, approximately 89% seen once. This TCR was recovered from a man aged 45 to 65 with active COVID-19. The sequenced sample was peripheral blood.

As DNA, the CDR3 is TGTGCCAGCAGCCAAGATTCGGGAGATTGGAATGAGCAGTTCTTC. Protein product: CASSQDSGDWNEQFF. J is TRBJ2-1 and V is TRBV3-1 (or the pseudogene TRBV3-2); TRBD2 is a possible D gene (6 bases). The CDR3 sequence is 15 residues long. The V gene's germline CDR1 is LGHDT and CDR2 YNNKEL (reference sequence). V dropped 0 bases and J dropped 7 bases, with 13 bases sitting between them.